This T cell receptor (beta chain) was sequenced during a study of T cell responses to AZD1222 COVID-19 vaccine. Study findings and constraints: White British people made up most donors, females outnumbered males, and clonal diversity was possibly underestimated. Reportedly, close to half of spike-specific TCRs are directed against unmutated variant regions. Spike-specific TCR breadth and depth were elevated following two AZD1222 doses. Spike regions recognized by vaccine-associated CD4 TCRs spanned the protein, led by 160-218 and 743-854.

Turning to this clone: Its antigen remains unidentified.

This CDR3 is 13 amino acids long. Germline V gene sequence: CDR1 MGHDK, CDR2 SYGVNS. Trimming removed 7 bases from V and 8 bases from J, with 14 bases in between. Here immunoSEQ multiplex PCR was the method, and the copy in TCRdb shows in-frame clones only, minus some. The repertoire holds roughly 200,000 clones, 88% seen once, with about 8% in the top ten. The sequence derives from an adult in good health. Sequencing used peripheral blood, obtained on day 0 of AZD1222 vaccination. The V and J genes are TRBV25-1 and TRBJ1-4; D is perhaps TRBD1 (5 bases). The CDR3 DNA reads TGTGCCAGCACCCCTTATCAGGGAGAAAAACTGTTTTTT. Its translation is CASTPYQGEKLFF.